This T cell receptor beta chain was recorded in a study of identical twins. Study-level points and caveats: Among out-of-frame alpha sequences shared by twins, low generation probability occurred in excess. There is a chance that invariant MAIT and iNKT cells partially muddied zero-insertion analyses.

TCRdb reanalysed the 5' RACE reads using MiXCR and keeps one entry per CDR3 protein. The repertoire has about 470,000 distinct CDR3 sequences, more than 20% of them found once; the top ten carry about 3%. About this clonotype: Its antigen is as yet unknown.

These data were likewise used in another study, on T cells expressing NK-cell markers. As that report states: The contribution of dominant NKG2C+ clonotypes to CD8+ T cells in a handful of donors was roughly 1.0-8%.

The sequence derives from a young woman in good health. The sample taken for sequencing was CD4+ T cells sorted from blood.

The CDR3 protein is CASRATMNTEAFF. CDR3 sequence (DNA): TGCGCCAGCAGGGCCACAATGAACACTGAAGCTTTCTTT. The genes are TRBV5-1 and TRBJ1-1; D gene unclear. This CDR3 has 13 amino acids. Germline CDR1 SGHRS, CDR2 YFSETQ. Trimming stripped 5 bases from V and 0 bases from J, with 8 bases between.